The 17 T cell receptor beta chains below were found in one sample sequenced in a study of beta chain features in type 1 diabetes. The authors reverse transcribed all of the isolated RNA, so sequencing captured expressed TCRB transcripts. Sequencing used immunoSEQ multiplex PCR; TCRdb keeps in-frame clones, though not all of them. In the table there are about 340,000 clones, 7.5% to 9% of which are singletons. Sequencing was done on a sample of central memory CD4+ T cells from blood. The receptor source for this set is a woman aged 18-29 years in good health.

This clone appeared a few times. CDR3 in DNA: TGTGCCAGCAGTACGGACGGATTATATAGCAATCAGCCCCAGCATTTT. Translation gives CASSTDGLYSNQPQHF. The rearrangement uses TRBV28 and TRBJ1-5; no clear D. V lost 5 bases to trimming and J lost 0 bases, with 14 bases between them. The CDR3 is 16 amino acids. The V gene's germline CDR1 is MDHEN and CDR2 SYDVKM. The full variable domain, rest sourced from reference TRBV28 and TRBJ1-5, is DVKVTQSSRYLVKRTGEKVFLECVQDMDHENMFWYRQDPGLGLRLIYFSYDVKMKEKGDIPEGYSVSREKKERFSLILESASTNQTSMYLCASSTDGLYSNQPQHFGDGTRLSIL.

This rearrangement joins TRBV5-1 to TRBJ2-2, with D possibly called TRBD1 or TRBD2 (5 bases each). This CDR3 is 15 amino acids long. Trimming removed 2 bases from V and 4 bases from J, with 12 bases in between. Germline V gene data show CDR1 as SGHRS and CDR2 as YFSETQ. CDR3 bases: TGCGCCAGCAGCTTTCTCAGGGAGACCACCGGGGAGCTGTTTTTT. Translated, it gives CASSFLRETTGELFF. Together with reference TRBV5-1 and TRBJ2-2, the CDR3 gives the full variable domain: KAGVTQTPRYLIKTRGQQVTLSCSPISGHRSVSWYQQTPGQGLQFLFEYFSETQRNKGNFPGRFSGRQFSNSRSEMNVSTLELGDSALYLCASSFLRETTGELFFGEGSRLTVL.

The chain links TRBV28 to TRBJ1-3; a weak D match, TRBD1 (5 bases). CDR3 length: 14 amino acids. CDR1 MDHEN and CDR2 SYDVKM come from the germline V gene. V was pared by 6 bases and J by 4 bases, with 13 bases between. The CDR3 here is CASSYPGSGNTIYF. CDR3 sequence (DNA): TGTGCCAGCAGCTACCCAGGGTCCGGAAACACCATATATTTT.

The V and J genes are TRBV27 and TRBJ2-7; possibly TRBD2 for D (5 bases). Per the germline V gene, CDR1 is MNHEY and CDR2 is SMNVEV (reference sequence). CDR3 size: 13 residues. Trimming cost V 8 bases and J 6 bases, with 17 bases left between them. CDR3 coding DNA: TGTGCCAGCGGCACTAGAGCGGCTCGCGAGCAGTACTTC. This encodes CASGTRAAREQYF.

The chain recombines TRBV20-1 with TRBJ1-2; D unclear. The V gene's germline CDR1 is DFQATT and CDR2 SNEGSKA (reference sequence). This CDR3 is built from 10 residues. CDR3: CTVWETGYTF. The CDR3 DNA reads TGCACCGTGTGGGAGACAGGCTACACCTTC.

The chain couples TRBV28 to TRBJ1-1, with 7 bases matching TRBD1. V lost 6 bases, J lost 1 base, and 2 bases stayed unmatched. This CDR3 region has 13 residues. Germline V CDR1 and CDR2: MDHEN, SYDVKM. The chain's CDR3 is CASRRTGNTEAFF. The CDR3 coding sequence is TGTGCCAGCAGGAGGACAGGGAACACTGAAGCTTTCTTT.

This clone appeared a few times. J is TRBJ2-3 and V is TRBV7-2; D possibly corresponds to TRBD2 (6 bases). Germline CDR1 and CDR2: SGHTA and FQGNSA. The CDR3 totals 14 residues. The germline V and J ends were trimmed by 5 bases and 4 bases, with 13 bases remaining between them. Written as DNA, the CDR3 is TGTGCCAGCAGCCCCAGGAGGGGCGCAGATACGCAGTATTTT. It encodes CASSPRRGADTQYF.

J is TRBJ2-1 and V is TRBV28; D unclear. V was trimmed by 3 bases and J by 2 bases, leaving 8 bases between them. This CDR3 has 14 residues. CDR1 and CDR2 (germline): MDHEN, SYDVKM. The CDR3 region is CASSFWGPYNEQFF. CDR3 nucleotides: TGTGCCAGCAGTTTCTGGGGTCCCTACAATGAGCAGTTCTTC.

This sequence joins TRBV18 and TRBJ2-5; D not certain. Trimming pared 3 bases from V and 5 bases from J, leaving 7 bases between. The CDR3 sequence is 12 residues long. Germline loops: CDR1 KGHSH, CDR2 LQKENI. Here the CDR3 DNA reads TGTGCCAGCTCACCCGTGAGGGAGACCCAGTACTTC. Translating it yields CASSPVRETQYF.

This clone was seen only a few times. This chain's CDR3 is CARGVTCSCEQYF. CDR3 bases: TGTGCCAGGGGGGTGACATGTAGCTGCGAGCAGTACTTC. The J gene is TRBJ2-7, the V gene TRBV6-6; the D gene could be TRBD1 or TRBD2 (5 bases each). CDR1 is MNHNY and CDR2 is SVGAGI in the germline V gene (reference sequence). V was pared by 9 bases and J by 6 bases, with 18 bases between. This CDR3 comprises 13 residues.

This clone was observed once. The sample carries other DNA sequences with the same CDR3. The chain carries TRBV2 and TRBJ2-7; 9 bases map to TRBD2. Trimming cost V 6 bases and J 2 bases; bases outside gene matches: 8. Germline CDR1 SNHLY, CDR2 FYNNEI. This CDR3 has 15 amino acids. CDR3 nucleotides: TGTGCCAGCAGAATGGAGCGGGAGGATACCTACGAGCAGTACTTC. This encodes CASRMEREDTYEQYF. The whole variable domain, remainder taken from reference TRBV2 and TRBJ2-7, is EPEVTQTPSHQVTQMGQEVILRCVPISNHLYFYWYRQILGQKVEFLVSFYNNEISEKSEIFDDQFSVERPDGSNFTLKIRSTKLEDSAMYFCASRMEREDTYEQYFGPGTRLTVT.

This clone was counted at least ten times. The CDR3 nucleotides are TGTGCCAGCAGCTTAAGTTGGGCCCCAAACACCATATATTTT. Translated: CASSLSWAPNTIYF. The V call is TRBV7-2, the J call TRBJ1-3, with D unresolved. The V end was cut by 2 bases, the J end by 6 bases, with 11 bases between. Germline CDR1 is SGHTA and CDR2 is FQGNSA. This CDR3 has 14 amino acids.

The chain has TRBV9 and TRBJ2-5; D possibly uses TRBD1 or TRBD2 (5 bases each). CDR1 and CDR2 from the germline V gene are SGDLS and YYNGEE. Trimming took off 2 bases at V and 2 bases at J, with 7 bases between the two ends. The CDR3 has 13 residues. The CDR3 DNA is TGTGCCAGCAGCGTCGAGGGGCAAGAGACCCAGTACTTC. Translating it yields CASSVEGQETQYF.

At least ten counts were recorded for this clone. This rearrangement joins TRBV5-4 to TRBJ2-3, with TRBD2 matching over 7 bases. Per the germline V gene, CDR1 is SGHNT and CDR2 is YYREEE (reference sequence). This CDR3 is built from 16 residues. V lost 1 base to trimming and J lost 4 bases; unmatched junction nucleotides: 9. This CDR3 reads CASSLRGGRGADTQYF. The DNA for the CDR3 is TGTGCCAGCAGCTTGCGAGGCGGGAGAGGAGCAGATACGCAGTATTTT.

In this sample, this clone turned up many times. This chain links TRBV7-9 with TRBJ2-3; 8 nucleotides line up with TRBD2. The V and J ends lost 5 bases and 4 bases, in that order; junction bases with no gene match: 8. Germline assignment: CDR1 SEHNR and CDR2 FQNEAQ (reference sequence). There are 15 residues in the CDR3. The CDR3 is CASSPSGSWADTQYF. DNA of the CDR3: TGTGCCAGCAGCCCCAGCGGGAGTTGGGCAGATACGCAGTATTTT.

Many counts were recorded for this clone. The rearrangement uses TRBV25-1 and TRBJ2-1; 8 nucleotides match TRBD2. The V gene's germline CDR1 is MGHDK and CDR2 SYGVNS. The CDR3 spans 16 residues. V dropped 4 bases and J dropped 0; count of bases not matched to a gene: 5. For the CDR3, the DNA is TGTGCCAGCAGTGTAAGAAGCGGGGGCTCCTACAATGAGCAGTTCTTC. This sequence encodes CASSVRSGGSYNEQFF. The full variable domain, rest sourced from reference TRBV25-1 and TRBJ2-1, is EADIYQTPRYLVIGTGKKITLECSQTMGHDKMYWYQQDPGMELHLIHYSYGVNSTEKGDLSSESTVSRIRTEHFPLTLESARPSHTSQYLCASSVRSGGSYNEQFFGPGTRLTVL.

This clone was detected a few times. This chain joins TRBV6-5 and TRBJ2-7; 9 bases line up with TRBD2. Germline CDR1 and CDR2: MNHEY and SVGAGI. After removal of 4 bases from V and 2 bases from J, the junction contained 6 bases not matched to a gene. The CDR3 has 15 residues. CDR3 in amino acids: CASSSVASGAYEQYF. The CDR3 DNA is TGTGCCAGCAGTTCAGTGGCTAGCGGGGCCTACGAGCAGTACTTC.